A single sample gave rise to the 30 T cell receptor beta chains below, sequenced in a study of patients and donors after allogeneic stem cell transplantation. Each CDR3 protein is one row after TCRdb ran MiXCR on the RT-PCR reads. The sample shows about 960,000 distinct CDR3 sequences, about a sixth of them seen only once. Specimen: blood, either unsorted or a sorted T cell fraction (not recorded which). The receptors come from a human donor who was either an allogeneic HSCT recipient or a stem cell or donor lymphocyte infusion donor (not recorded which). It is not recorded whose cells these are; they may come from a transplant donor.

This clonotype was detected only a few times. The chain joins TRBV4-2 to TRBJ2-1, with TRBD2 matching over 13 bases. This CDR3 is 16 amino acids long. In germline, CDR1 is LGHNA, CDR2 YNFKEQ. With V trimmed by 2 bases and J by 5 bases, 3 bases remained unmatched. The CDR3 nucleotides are TGTGCCAGCAGCCAACTCGGACTAGCGGGAGACAATGAGCAGTTCTTC. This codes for CASSQLGLAGDNEQFF.

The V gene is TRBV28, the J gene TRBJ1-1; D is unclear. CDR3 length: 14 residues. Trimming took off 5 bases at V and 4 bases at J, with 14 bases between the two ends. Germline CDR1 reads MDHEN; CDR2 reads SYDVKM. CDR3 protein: CASSPGTGVTEAFF. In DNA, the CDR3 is TGTGCCAGCAGTCCAGGTACTGGGGTCACTGAAGCTTTCTTT.

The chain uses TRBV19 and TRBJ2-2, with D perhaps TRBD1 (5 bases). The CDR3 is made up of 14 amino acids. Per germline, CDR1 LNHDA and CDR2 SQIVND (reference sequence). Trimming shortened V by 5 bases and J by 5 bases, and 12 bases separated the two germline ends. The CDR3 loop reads CASSFFRDTGELFF. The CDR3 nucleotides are TGTGCCAGTAGTTTCTTCAGGGATACCGGGGAGCTGTTTTTT.

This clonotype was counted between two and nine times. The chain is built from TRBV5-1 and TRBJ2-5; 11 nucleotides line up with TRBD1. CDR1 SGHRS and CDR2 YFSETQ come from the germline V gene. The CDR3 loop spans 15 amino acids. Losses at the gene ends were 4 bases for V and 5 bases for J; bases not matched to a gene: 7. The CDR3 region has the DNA TGCGCCAGCAGCGAGGGACAGGGGGTTGGTGAGACCCAGTACTTC. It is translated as CASSEGQGVGETQYF.

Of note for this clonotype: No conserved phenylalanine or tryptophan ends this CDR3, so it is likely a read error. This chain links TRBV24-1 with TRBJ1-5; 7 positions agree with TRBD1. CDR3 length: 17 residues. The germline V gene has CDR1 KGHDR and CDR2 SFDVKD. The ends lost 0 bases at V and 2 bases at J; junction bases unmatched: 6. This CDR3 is CATSDLREGACNQPQHS. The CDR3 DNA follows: TGTGCCACCAGTGATTTGCGGGAGGGGGCCTGCAATCAGCCCCAGCATTCT.

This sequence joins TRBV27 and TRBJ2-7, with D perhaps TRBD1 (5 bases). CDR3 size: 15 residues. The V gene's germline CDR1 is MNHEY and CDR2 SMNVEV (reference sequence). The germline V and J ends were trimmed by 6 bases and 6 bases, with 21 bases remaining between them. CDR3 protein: CASRPYKGRVGEQYF. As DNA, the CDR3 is TGTGCCAGCAGACCCTACAAGGGCAGGGTGGGCGAGCAGTACTTC.

The CDR3 is CASSQEPSGGRFGTQYF. CDR3 bases: TGCGCCAGCAGCCAAGAACCTAGCGGGGGTAGATTTGGGACCCAGTACTTC. The chain uses TRBV4-3 and TRBJ2-5; 10 nucleotides match TRBD2. J was trimmed by 7 bases and V by 0 bases; bases with no gene match: 11. Germline CDR1 and CDR2: LGHNA and YSLEER. The CDR3 length is 17 residues.

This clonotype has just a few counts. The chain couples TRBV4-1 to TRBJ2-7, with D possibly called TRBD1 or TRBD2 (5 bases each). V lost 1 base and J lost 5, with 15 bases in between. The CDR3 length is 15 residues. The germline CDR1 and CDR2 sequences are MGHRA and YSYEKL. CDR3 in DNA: TGCGCCAGCAGCCAAGGGCTGGGGGATTTAAACGAGCAGTACTTC. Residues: CASSQGLGDLNEQYF.

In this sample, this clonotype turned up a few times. The CDR3 nucleotides are TGTGCCAGCAGTTTAGCGGGGGGGCTGGGAGATGAGCAGTTCTTC. Translating it yields CASSLAGGLGDEQFF. This rearrangement joins TRBV27 to TRBJ2-1; TRBD2 agrees at 9 bases. The J segment lost 8 bases and the V segment lost 2 bases, leaving 7 bases of the junction unmatched. The germline gives CDR1 MNHEY, CDR2 SMNVEV (reference sequence). The CDR3 length is 15 residues.

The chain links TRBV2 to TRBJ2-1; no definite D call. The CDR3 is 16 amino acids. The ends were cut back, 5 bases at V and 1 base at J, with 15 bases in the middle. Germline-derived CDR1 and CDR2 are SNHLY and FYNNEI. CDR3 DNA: TGTGCCAGCAGTTTACGCCAGCTTGTATCCTACAATGAGCAGTTCTTC. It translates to CASSLRQLVSYNEQFF.

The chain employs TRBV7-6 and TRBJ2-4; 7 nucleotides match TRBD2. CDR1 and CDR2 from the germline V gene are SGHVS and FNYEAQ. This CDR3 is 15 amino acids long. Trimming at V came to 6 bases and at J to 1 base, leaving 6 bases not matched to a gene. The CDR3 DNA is TGTGCCAGCAGTGGACTAGGGGAGGCCAAAAACATTCAGTACTTC. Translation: CASSGLGEAKNIQYF.

The CDR3 DNA reads as TGCAGCGTCGATATCGGGGCAATGTGGGGCAATCAGCCCCAGCATTTT. Translating it yields CSVDIGAMWGNQPQHF. The chain carries TRBV29-1 and TRBJ1-5; the D gene is possibly TRBD1 (5 bases). Germline V CDR1 and CDR2: SQVTM, ANQGSEA. The V end was cut by 6 bases, the J end by 2 bases, with 20 bases between. The CDR3 contains 16 residues.

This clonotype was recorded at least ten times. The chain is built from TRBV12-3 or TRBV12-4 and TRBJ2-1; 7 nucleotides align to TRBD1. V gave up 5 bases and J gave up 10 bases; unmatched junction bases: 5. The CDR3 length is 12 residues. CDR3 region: CASSMQGVEQFF. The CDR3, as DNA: TGTGCCAGCAGTATGCAGGGGGTGGAGCAGTTCTTC.

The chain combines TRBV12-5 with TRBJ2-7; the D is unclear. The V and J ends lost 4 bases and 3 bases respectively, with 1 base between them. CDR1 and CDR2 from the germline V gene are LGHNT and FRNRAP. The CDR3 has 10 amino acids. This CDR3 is CASGYYEQYF. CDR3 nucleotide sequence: TGTGCTAGTGGTTACTACGAGCAGTACTTC.

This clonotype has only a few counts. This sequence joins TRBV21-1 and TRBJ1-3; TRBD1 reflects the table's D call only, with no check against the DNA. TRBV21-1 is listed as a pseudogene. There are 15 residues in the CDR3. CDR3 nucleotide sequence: TGTGCCAGCAGCTGGGGGGGACGCTCTGGAAACACCATATATTTT. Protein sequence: CASSWGGRSGNTIYF.

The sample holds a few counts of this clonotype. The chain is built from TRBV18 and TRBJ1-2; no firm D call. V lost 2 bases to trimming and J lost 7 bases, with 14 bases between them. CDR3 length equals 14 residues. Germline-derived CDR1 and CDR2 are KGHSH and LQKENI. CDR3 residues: CASSPDYNLGGYTF. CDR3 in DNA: TGTGCCAGCTCACCAGATTACAATTTGGGTGGCTACACCTTC. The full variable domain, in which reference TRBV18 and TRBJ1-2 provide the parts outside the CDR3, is NAGVMQNPRHLVRRRGQEARLRCSPMKGHSHVYWYRQLPEEGLKFMVYLQKENIIDESGMPKERFSAEFPKEGPSILRIQQVVRGDSAAYFCASSPDYNLGGYTFGSGTRLTVV.

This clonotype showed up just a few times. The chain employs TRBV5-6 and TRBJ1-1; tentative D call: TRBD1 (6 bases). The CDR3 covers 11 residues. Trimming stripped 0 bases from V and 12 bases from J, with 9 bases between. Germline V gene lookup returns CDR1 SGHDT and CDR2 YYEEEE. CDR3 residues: CASSLDREPFF. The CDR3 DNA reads TGTGCCAGCAGCTTGGACAGGGAACCTTTCTTT.

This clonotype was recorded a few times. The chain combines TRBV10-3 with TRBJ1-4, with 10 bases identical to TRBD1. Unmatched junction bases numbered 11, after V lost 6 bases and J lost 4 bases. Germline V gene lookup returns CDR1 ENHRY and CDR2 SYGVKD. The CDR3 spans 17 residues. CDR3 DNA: TGTGCCATCAGGGCCGGGACAGGGGAAGGCGGTAATGAAAAACTGTTTTTT. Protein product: CAIRAGTGEGGNEKLFF.

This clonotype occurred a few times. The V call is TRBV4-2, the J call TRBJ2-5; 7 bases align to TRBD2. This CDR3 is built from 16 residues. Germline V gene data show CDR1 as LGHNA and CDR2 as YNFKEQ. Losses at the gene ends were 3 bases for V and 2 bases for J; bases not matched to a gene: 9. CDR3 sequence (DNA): TGTGCCAGCAGCCAGGGTGGGTCTAGCGGACAAGAGACCCAGTACTTC. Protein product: CASSQGGSSGQETQYF.

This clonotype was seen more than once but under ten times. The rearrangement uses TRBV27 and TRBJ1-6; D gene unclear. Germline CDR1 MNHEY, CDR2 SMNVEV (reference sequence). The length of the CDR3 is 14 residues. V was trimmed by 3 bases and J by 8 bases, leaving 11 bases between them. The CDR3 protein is CASSFRQVDSPLHF. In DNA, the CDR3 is TGTGCCAGCAGTTTTCGTCAGGTTGATTCACCCCTCCACTTT.

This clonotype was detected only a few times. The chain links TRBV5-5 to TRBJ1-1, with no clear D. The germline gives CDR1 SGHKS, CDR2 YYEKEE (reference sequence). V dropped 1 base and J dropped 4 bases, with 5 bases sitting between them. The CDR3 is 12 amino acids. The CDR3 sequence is CASSLPPTEAFF. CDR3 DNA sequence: TGTGCCAGCAGCTTGCCCCCCACTGAAGCTTTCTTT.

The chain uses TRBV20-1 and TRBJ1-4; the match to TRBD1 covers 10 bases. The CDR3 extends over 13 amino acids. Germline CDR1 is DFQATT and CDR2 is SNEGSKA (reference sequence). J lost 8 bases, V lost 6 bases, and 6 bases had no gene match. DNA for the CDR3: TGCAGTGCGCCGGGACAGGGGCGCGAAAAACTGTTTTTT. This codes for CSAPGQGREKLFF.

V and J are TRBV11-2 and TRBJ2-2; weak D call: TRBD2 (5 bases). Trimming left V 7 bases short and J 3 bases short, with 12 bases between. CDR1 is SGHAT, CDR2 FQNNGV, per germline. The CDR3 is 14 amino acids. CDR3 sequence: CASTHSGYTGELFF. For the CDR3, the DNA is TGTGCCAGCACCCATTCGGGGTACACCGGGGAGCTGTTTTTT.

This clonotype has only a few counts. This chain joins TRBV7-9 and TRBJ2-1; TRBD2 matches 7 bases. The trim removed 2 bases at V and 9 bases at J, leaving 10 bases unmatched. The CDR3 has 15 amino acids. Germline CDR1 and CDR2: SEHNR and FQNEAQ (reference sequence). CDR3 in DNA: TGTGCCAGCAGCTTACTAGCGGCCCCCGGGGGTGAGCAGTTCTTC. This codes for CASSLLAAPGGEQFF.

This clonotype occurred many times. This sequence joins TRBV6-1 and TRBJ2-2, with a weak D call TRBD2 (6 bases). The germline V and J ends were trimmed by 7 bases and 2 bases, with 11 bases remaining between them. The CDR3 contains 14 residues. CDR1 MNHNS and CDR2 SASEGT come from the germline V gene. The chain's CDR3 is CASKAEGNTGELFF. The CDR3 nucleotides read TGTGCCAGCAAGGCGGAGGGAAACACCGGGGAGCTGTTTTTT.

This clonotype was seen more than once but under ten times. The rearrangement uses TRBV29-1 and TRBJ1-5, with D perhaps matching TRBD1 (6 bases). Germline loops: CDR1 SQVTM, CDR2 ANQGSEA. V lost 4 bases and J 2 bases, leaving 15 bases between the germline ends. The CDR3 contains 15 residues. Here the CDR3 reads CSVVTGLVGNQPQHF. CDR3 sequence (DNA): TGCAGCGTTGTCACAGGGCTGGTCGGCAATCAGCCCCAGCATTTT.

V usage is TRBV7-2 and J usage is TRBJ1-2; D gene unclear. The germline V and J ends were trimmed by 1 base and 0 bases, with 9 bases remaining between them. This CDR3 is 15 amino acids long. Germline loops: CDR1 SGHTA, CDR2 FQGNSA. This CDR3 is CASSLGPQSNYGYTF. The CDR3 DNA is TGTGCCAGCAGCTTAGGCCCACAATCTAACTATGGCTACACCTTC.

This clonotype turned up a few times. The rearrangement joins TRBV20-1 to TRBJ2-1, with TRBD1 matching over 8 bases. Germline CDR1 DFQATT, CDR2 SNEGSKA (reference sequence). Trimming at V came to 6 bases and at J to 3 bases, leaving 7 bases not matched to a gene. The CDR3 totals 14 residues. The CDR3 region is CSAQPGTGYNEQFF. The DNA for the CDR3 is TGCAGTGCCCAACCTGGGACAGGCTACAATGAGCAGTTCTTC.

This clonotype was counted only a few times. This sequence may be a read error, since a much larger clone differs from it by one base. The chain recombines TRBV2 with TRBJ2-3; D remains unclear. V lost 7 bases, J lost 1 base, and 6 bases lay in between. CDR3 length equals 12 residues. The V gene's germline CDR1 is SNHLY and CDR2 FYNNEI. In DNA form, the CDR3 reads TGTGCCAGCATCTCCCGCACAGATACGCAGTATTTT. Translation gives CASISRTDTQYF. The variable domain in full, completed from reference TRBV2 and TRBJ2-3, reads EPEVTQTPSHQVTQMGQEVILRCVPISNHLYFYWYRQILGQKVEFLVSFYNNEISEKSEIFDDQFSVERPDGSNFTLKIRSTKLEDSAMYFCASISRTDTQYFGPGTRLTVL.

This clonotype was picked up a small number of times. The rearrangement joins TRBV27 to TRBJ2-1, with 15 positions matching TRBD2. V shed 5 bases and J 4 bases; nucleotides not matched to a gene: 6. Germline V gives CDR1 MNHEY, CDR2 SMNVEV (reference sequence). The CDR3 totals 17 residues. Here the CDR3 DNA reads TGTGCCAGCAGTCTCGGACTAGCGGGAGGGTGGTACAATGAGCAGTTCTTC. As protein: CASSLGLAGGWYNEQFF.